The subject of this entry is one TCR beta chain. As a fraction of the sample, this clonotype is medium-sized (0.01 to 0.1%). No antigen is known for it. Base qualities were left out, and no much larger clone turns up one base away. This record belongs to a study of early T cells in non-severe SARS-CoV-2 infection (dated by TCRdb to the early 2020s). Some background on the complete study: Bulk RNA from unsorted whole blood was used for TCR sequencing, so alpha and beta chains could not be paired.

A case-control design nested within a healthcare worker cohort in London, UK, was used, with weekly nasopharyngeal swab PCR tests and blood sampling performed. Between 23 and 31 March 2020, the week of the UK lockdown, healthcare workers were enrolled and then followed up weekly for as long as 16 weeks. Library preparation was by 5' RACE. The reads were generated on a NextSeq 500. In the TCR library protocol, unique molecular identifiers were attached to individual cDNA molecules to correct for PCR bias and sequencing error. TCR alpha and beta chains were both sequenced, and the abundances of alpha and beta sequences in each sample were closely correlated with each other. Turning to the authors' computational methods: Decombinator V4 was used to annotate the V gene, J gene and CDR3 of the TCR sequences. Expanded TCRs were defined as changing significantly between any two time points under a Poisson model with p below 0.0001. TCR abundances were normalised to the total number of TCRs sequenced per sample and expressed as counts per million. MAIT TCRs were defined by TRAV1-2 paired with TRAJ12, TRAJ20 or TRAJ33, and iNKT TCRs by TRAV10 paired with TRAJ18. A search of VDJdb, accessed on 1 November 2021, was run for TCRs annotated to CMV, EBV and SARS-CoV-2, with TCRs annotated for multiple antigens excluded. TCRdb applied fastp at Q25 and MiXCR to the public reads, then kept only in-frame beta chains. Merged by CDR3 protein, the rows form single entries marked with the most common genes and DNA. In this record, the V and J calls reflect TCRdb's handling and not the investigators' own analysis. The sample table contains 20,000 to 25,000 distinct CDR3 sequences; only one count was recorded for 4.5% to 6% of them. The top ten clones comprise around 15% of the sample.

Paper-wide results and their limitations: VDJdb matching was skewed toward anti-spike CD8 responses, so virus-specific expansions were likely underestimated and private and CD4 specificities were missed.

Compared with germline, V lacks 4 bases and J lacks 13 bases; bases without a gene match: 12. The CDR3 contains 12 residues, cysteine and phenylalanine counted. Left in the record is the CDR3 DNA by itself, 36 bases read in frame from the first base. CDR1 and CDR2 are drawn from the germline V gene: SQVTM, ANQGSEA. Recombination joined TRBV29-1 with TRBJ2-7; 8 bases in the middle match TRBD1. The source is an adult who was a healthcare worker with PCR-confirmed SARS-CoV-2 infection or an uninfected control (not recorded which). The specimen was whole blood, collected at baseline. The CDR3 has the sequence CSVGSTGDDHYF. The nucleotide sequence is TGCAGCGTTGGGTCGACAGGGGATGATCACTACTTC.